Below are 14 T cell receptor beta chains sequenced from a single sample in a study of blood T cells in healthy people across ages. A sample-barcoded 5' primer and a J-beta primer mix were used in a second PCR of about 6 to 11 cycles. TCRdb re-called the 5' RACE reads with MiXCR, one entry per CDR3 protein. Of under 1,100,000 distinct CDR3 sequences detected, almost 25% appear once; the ten largest clones hold 0.65% to 0.95%. This same sample was also part of a study on T cells of mothers and their children.

Sequenced sample: blood. The source is a girl aged 2-10 years in good health.

This clonotype was counted a few times. The genes are TRBV7-3 and TRBJ2-7, with TRBD2 matching over 9 bases. Trimming removed 5 bases from V and 3 bases from J; junction bases left unmatched: 5. CDR1 is SGHTA and CDR2 is FQGTGA in the germline V gene. The CDR3 is 14 amino acids. This CDR3 is CASSASGAHYEQYF. CDR3 nucleotides: TGTGCCAGCAGCGCTAGCGGGGCCCACTACGAGCAGTACTTC.

This clonotype was seen only a few times. The chain combines TRBV6-6 with TRBJ2-5; the D gene is possibly TRBD1 (6 bases). This CDR3 has 14 amino acids. V lost 6 bases and J 7 bases, leaving 18 bases between the germline ends. Per germline, CDR1 MNHNY and CDR2 SVGAGI (reference sequence). The DNA of the CDR3 is TGTGCCAGCAGCCGGGGACACCTTGAGGGGACCCAGTACTTC. Translation: CASSRGHLEGTQYF.

The sample holds a few counts of this clonotype. The rearrangement links TRBV12-3 or TRBV12-4 to TRBJ1-1; D gene ambiguous. This CDR3 has 15 amino acids. The V and J ends lost 0 bases and 3 bases respectively, with 11 bases between them. Written as DNA, the CDR3 is TGTGCCAGCAGTTTAGCGGGTCTTGGGTACACTGAAGCTTTCTTT. Protein product: CASSLAGLGYTEAFF.

The J gene is TRBJ2-5, the V gene TRBV10-3; unclear D gene. In germline, CDR1 is ENHRY, CDR2 SYGVKD. V lost 4 bases to trimming and J lost 0 bases, with 12 bases between them. The CDR3 covers 15 residues. This CDR3 reads CAISGRLEHQETQYF. CDR3 nucleotides: TGTGCCATCAGTGGACGCTTGGAGCACCAAGAGACCCAGTACTTC.

V and J are TRBV7-2 and TRBJ2-3; a weak D match, TRBD2 (6 bases). From germline, CDR1 is SGHTA and CDR2 FQGNSA. The CDR3 covers 13 residues. V was pared by 6 bases and J by 11 bases, with 18 bases between. The CDR3, as DNA: TGTGCCAGCAGTTTCCCCTCAATCGGGGGGCAGTATTTT. This gives the protein CASSFPSIGGQYF.

The gene calls are TRBV6-2 or TRBV6-3 and TRBJ2-1, with 12 bases fitting TRBD2. Germline V gene lookup returns CDR1 MNHEY and CDR2 SVGEGT. Trimming at V came to 3 bases and at J to 7 bases, leaving 7 bases not matched to a gene. The CDR3 consists of 16 residues. DNA of the CDR3: TGTGCCAGCAGTTATTTAAGGACTAGCGGGGTTAATGAGCAGTTCTTC. This encodes CASSYLRTSGVNEQFF.

This clonotype was seen a handful of times. The V and J genes are TRBV7-9 and TRBJ2-5, with no clear D. Per the germline V gene, CDR1 is SEHNR and CDR2 is FQNEAQ (reference sequence). The CDR3 is 14 amino acids. Trimming shortened V by 4 bases and J by 7 bases, and 16 bases separated the two germline ends. The CDR3 spells CASSSPLLSGTQYF. Written as DNA, the CDR3 is TGTGCCAGCAGCTCCCCCCTCCTCTCCGGGACCCAGTACTTC.

The chain uses TRBV6-1 and TRBJ2-1; 11 bases align to TRBD2. V was clipped by 6 bases and J by 1 base; unmatched bases: 11. Germline loops: CDR1 MNHNS, CDR2 SASEGT. CDR3 length equals 18 residues. As DNA, the CDR3 is TGTGCCAGCAGGGGGGTGACTAGCGGGACCGTGTCCTACAATGAGCAGTTCTTC. Translating it yields CASRGVTSGTVSYNEQFF.

V is TRBV29-1 and J is TRBJ1-4; D is unresolved. Trimming pared 4 bases from V and 12 bases from J, leaving 12 bases between. The CDR3 runs 11 residues. Germline V gene lookup returns CDR1 SQVTM and CDR2 ANQGSEA. CDR3 protein: CSVAPANELFF. The CDR3 DNA sequence: TGCAGCGTTGCCCCTGCGAACGAACTGTTTTTT. The entire variable domain, with the rest obtained from reference TRBV29-1 and TRBJ1-4, is as follows: SAVISQKPSRDICQRGTSLTIQCQVDSQVTMMFWYRQQPGQSLTLIATANQGSEATYESGFVIDKFPISRPNLTFSTLTVSNMSPEDSSIYLCSVAPANELFFGSGTQLSVL.

This clonotype showed up just a few times. The V call is TRBV20-1, the J call TRBJ2-5; D is unclear. Judging by the DNA end, TRBJ2-7 fits better; the J call may be wrong. Germline V lookup: CDR1 DFQATT, CDR2 SNEGSKA (reference sequence). The CDR3 has 14 residues. CDR3 amino acids: CSARDRRGNYEQYF. In DNA, the CDR3 is TGCAGTGCTAGAGATCGACGCGGAAACTACGAGCAGTACTTC.

In DNA, the CDR3 is TGTGCCAGCAGCTACCCACTTGAGCAGTTCTTC. Encoded protein: CASSYPLEQFF. The rearrangement uses TRBV12-3 or TRBV12-4 and TRBJ2-7; D is ambiguous. Gene TRBJ2-1 matches the end of the DNA better, so the J call may be wrong. The CDR3 has 11 amino acids.

This clonotype has only a few counts. The V and J genes are TRBV12-3 or TRBV12-4 and TRBJ2-7; the D gene is possibly TRBD2 (6 bases). The CDR3 spans 14 residues. Trimming took 2 bases from V and 4 from J, leaving 12 bases between them. For the CDR3, the DNA is TGTGCCAGCAGTTTATGGGGGGTGGGGTACGAGCAGTACTTC. Translating gives CASSLWGVGYEQYF.

Comments on this clonotype: A read error may account for a junction end that differs from germline. The J gene is TRBJ2-2, the V gene TRBV27, with 8 bases matching TRBD1. Germline CDR1 is MNHEY and CDR2 is SMNVEV (reference sequence). This CDR3 is built from 16 residues. The CDR3 DNA reads as TGTGCCAGCAGGTTATCAGGGGGCTATTACCCCGGGGAGCTGTTTTTT. Protein: CASRLSGGYYPGELFF.

In this sample, this clonotype turned up a few times. The rearrangement links TRBV25-1 to TRBJ1-6; D uncertain. V was pared by 5 bases and J by 9 bases, with 8 bases between. The CDR3 sequence is 12 residues long. Germline CDR1 is MGHDK and CDR2 is SYGVNS. The CDR3 reads CASSLHSSPLHF. The CDR3 region has the DNA TGTGCCAGCAGTTTACATTCTTCACCCCTCCACTTT.